The next 29 T cell receptor beta chains were all read from a single sample in a study of PD-1 blockade in mismatch repair-deficient tumors. TCRdb's table, derived via immunoSEQ multiplex PCR, lists solely in-frame clones and lacks some. The table records some 100,000 clones, 82% of them present only once. The sequencing here drew on peripheral blood, taken around 8 months after starting pembrolizumab. All receptors come from an adult with mismatch repair-deficient cancer.

This chain links TRBV5-8 with TRBJ2-1; D is uncertain. Per germline, CDR1 SGHTS and CDR2 YDEGEE. V lost 0 bases to trimming and J lost 1 base, with 17 bases between them. The CDR3 consists of 18 residues. CDR3 sequence: CASSLGEIWQTSYNEQFF. CDR3 in DNA: TGTGCCAGCAGCTTGGGGGAAATTTGGCAGACATCCTACAATGAGCAGTTCTTC.

This rearrangement joins TRBV5-8 to TRBJ1-1; D is uncertain. V was trimmed by 3 bases and J by 5 bases, leaving 8 bases between them. This CDR3 contains 12 residues. Germline lookup yields CDR1 SGHTS and CDR2 YDEGEE. The CDR3 reads CASSSGWTEAFF. CDR3 DNA sequence: TGTGCCAGCAGCTCGGGTTGGACTGAAGCTTTCTTT.

In its sample, this clone was seen a few times. The chain has TRBV7-9 and TRBJ2-3; TRBD1 might be the D (5 bases). Germline V gene data show CDR1 as SEHNR and CDR2 as FQNEAQ (reference sequence). V lost 4 bases, J lost 2 bases, and 10 bases lay in between. This CDR3 contains 14 residues. In nucleotides, the CDR3 is TGTGCCAGCAGCTCCGGACACGCCACAGATACGCAGTATTTT. Protein product: CASSSGHATDTQYF.

V and J are TRBV9 and TRBJ2-1, with 14 positions matching TRBD2. This CDR3 is 18 amino acids long. CDR1 and CDR2 (germline): SGDLS, YYNGEE. The J segment lost 5 bases and the V segment lost 3 bases, leaving 10 bases of the junction unmatched. CDR3 protein: CASSGKPGLAGGNNEQFF. In nucleotides, the CDR3 is TGTGCCAGCAGCGGCAAACCCGGACTAGCGGGAGGAAACAATGAGCAGTTCTTC.

The J gene is TRBJ1-4, the V gene TRBV5-4; a possible D gene is TRBD1 (6 bases). Deletions cut 3 bases from V and 7 bases from J, with 13 bases between. Germline CDR1 reads SGHNT; CDR2 reads YYREEE (reference sequence). The CDR3 consists of 14 residues. In nucleotides, the CDR3 is TGTGCCAGCAGCTCCAGGGGTGGACCTGAAAAACTGTTTTTT. Protein: CASSSRGGPEKLFF.

The chain couples TRBV6-6 to TRBJ1-1, with D hard to call. The CDR3 runs 13 residues. V was trimmed by 5 bases and J by 2 bases, leaving 9 bases between them. Germline V lookup: CDR1 MNHNY, CDR2 SVGAGI (reference sequence). CDR3 in amino acids: CASSGSRNTEAFF. The DNA of the CDR3 is TGTGCCAGCAGTGGCAGCAGAAACACTGAAGCTTTCTTT.

The rearrangement uses TRBV5-1 and TRBJ1-2, with TRBD1 matching 7 bases. V shed 3 bases, J shed 7 bases, and the junction held 9 bases outside the gene matches. The CDR3 covers 14 residues. The germline CDR1 and CDR2 sequences are SGHRS and YFSETQ. CDR3 nucleotide sequence: TGCGCCAGCAGCTCATATGATCCAGGGGGTGGCTACACCTTC. Translating gives CASSSYDPGGGYTF.

The V gene is TRBV10-3, the J gene TRBJ1-5; D gene uncertain. The CDR3 extends over 14 amino acids. Per germline, CDR1 ENHRY and CDR2 SYGVKD. V was clipped by 3 bases and J by 6 bases, with 12 bases between them. CDR3 loop: CAISEDGVGQPQHF. For the CDR3, the DNA is TGTGCCATCAGTGAAGATGGAGTGGGTCAGCCCCAGCATTTT.

The genes are TRBV4-3 and TRBJ2-2; 8 positions agree with TRBD2. This CDR3 has 16 residues. CDR1 LGHNA and CDR2 YSLEER come from the germline V gene. V shed 0 bases and J 1 base; nucleotides not matched to a gene: 1. In DNA form, the CDR3 reads TGCGCCAGCAGCCAAGATCTAGCGGGGAACACCGGGGAGCTGTTTTTT. Its translation: CASSQDLAGNTGELFF.

This clone was counted at least ten times. J is TRBJ2-5 and V is TRBV7-9; D remains ambiguous. The CDR3 spans 12 residues. CDR1 is SEHNR and CDR2 is FQNEAQ in the germline V gene (reference sequence). Trimming removed 4 bases at V and 4 bases at J, with 7 bases between. CDR3: CASSSIGETQYF. Written as DNA, the CDR3 is TGTGCCAGCAGCTCGATCGGAGAGACCCAGTACTTC.

This clone was detected only once. The chain recombines TRBV11-1 with TRBJ1-5; no firm D call. This CDR3 is built from 15 residues. Germline assignment: CDR1 SGHAT and CDR2 FQDESV (reference sequence). The V gene lost 2 bases and the J gene lost 2 bases, with 10 bases spanning the gap. CDR3 loop: CASSLTGEGNQPQHF. CDR3 in DNA: TGTGCCAGCAGCTTAACTGGGGAGGGCAATCAGCCCCAGCATTTT.

The rearrangement uses TRBV19 and TRBJ2-1; TRBD2 aligns across 13 bases. With V trimmed by 3 bases and J by 7 bases, 6 bases remained unmatched. Germline assignment: CDR1 LNHDA and CDR2 SQIVND (reference sequence). The CDR3 length is 16 residues. CDR3 coding DNA: TGTGCCAGTAGTATCGAACTAGCGGGAGGGAGGAATGAGCAGTTCTTC. This gives the protein CASSIELAGGRNEQFF.

DNA for the CDR3: TGCGCCAGCAGCTTGGGACCGACAGCCCCGGGGACCCAGTACTTC. This encodes CASSLGPTAPGTQYF. This sequence joins TRBV5-1 and TRBJ2-5; maybe TRBD1 (5 bases). CDR3 length: 15 amino acids. Germline V gene lookup returns CDR1 SGHRS and CDR2 YFSETQ. V was trimmed by 0 bases and J by 7 bases, leaving 16 bases between them.

The V gene is TRBV4-1, the J gene TRBJ1-1; D remains unclear. V lost 3 bases and J 1 base, leaving 15 bases between the germline ends. The CDR3 has 16 residues. Per the germline V gene, CDR1 is MGHRA and CDR2 is YSYEKL. Here the CDR3 reads CASSQALLGGNTEAFF. DNA for the CDR3: TGCGCCAGCAGCCAGGCCCTTCTCGGTGGGAACACTGAAGCTTTCTTT.

The chain carries TRBV7-9 and TRBJ2-3; 8 nucleotides align to TRBD1. Germline loops: CDR1 SEHNR, CDR2 FQNEAQ (reference sequence). The CDR3 runs to 14 residues. The trim removed 2 bases at V and 5 bases at J, leaving 3 bases unmatched. The CDR3 region is CASSLQGAGDTQYF. CDR3 nucleotides: TGTGCCAGCAGCTTACAGGGGGCGGGAGATACGCAGTATTTT.

This clone was detected a few times. CDR3 residues: CASRRTGPDTQYF. In DNA form, the CDR3 reads TGTGCCAGTAGGAGGACAGGCCCAGATACGCAGTATTTT. The V call is TRBV19, the J call TRBJ2-3; 7 positions match TRBD1. The CDR3 has 13 residues. From germline, CDR1 is LNHDA and CDR2 SQIVND (reference sequence). V shed 6 bases and J 4 bases; nucleotides not matched to a gene: 4.

CDR3 in amino acids: CASTWSGSGYNEQFF. Here the CDR3 DNA reads TGTGCCAGCACTTGGAGCGGGAGCGGTTACAATGAGCAGTTCTTC. V is TRBV27 and J is TRBJ2-1, with TRBD2 matching 8 bases. Germline V gene data show CDR1 as MNHEY and CDR2 as SMNVEV (reference sequence). The CDR3 loop spans 15 amino acids. V was clipped by 7 bases and J by 4 bases; unmatched bases: 9.

The rearrangement uses TRBV11-3 and TRBJ2-1; the D gene could be TRBD1 or TRBD2 (5 bases each). CDR1 and CDR2 from the germline V gene are SGHNT and YENEEA. V was trimmed by 0 bases and J by 7 bases, leaving 19 bases between them. This CDR3 has 17 amino acids. The CDR3: CASSLDEGLSPSNEQFF. The DNA of the CDR3 is TGTGCCAGCAGCTTAGATGAGGGGCTGTCTCCTTCTAATGAGCAGTTCTTC.

The chain carries TRBV2 and TRBJ2-5, with 8 bases aligning to TRBD1. The closer fit of TRBJ2-7 to the DNA end suggests the J call may be wrong. Germline lookup yields CDR1 SNHLY and CDR2 FYNNEI. The CDR3 totals 13 residues. The CDR3 loop reads CASTRDRTGEQYF. CDR3 coding DNA: TGTGCCAGCACCCGGGACAGGACCGGCGAGCAGTACTTC.

In regard to this clone: At one end, the junction sequence differs from germline, possibly due to a read error. V gene TRBV4-2 combines with J gene TRBJ1-1; D is undetermined. CDR1 and CDR2 (germline): LGHNA, YNFKEQ. The CDR3 runs to 12 residues. The CDR3 reads CASNQKNTEAFF. CDR3 bases: TGTGCCAGCAACCAAAAGAACACTGAAGCTTTCTTT.

This chain uses TRBV19 with TRBJ1-3, with D perhaps matching TRBD1 (6 bases). V shed 5 bases and J shed 4 bases, with 12 bases lying between them. Germline values: CDR1 LNHDA, CDR2 SQIVND (reference sequence). The CDR3 sequence is 14 residues long. The CDR3 protein is CASSPQGGGNTIYF. CDR3 DNA sequence: TGTGCCAGTAGTCCACAGGGAGGAGGAAACACCATATATTTT.

This chain links TRBV10-3 with TRBJ2-1; 7 bases are shared with TRBD2. The V gene's germline CDR1 is ENHRY and CDR2 SYGVKD. V gave up 4 bases and J gave up 2 bases; unmatched junction bases: 5. CDR3 length: 15 residues. In DNA form, the CDR3 reads TGTGCCATCAGTGGAGGACTAGACCCCTACAATGAGCAGTTCTTC. This encodes CAISGGLDPYNEQFF.

The chain combines TRBV6-1 with TRBJ2-1; 9 bases map to TRBD2. There are 17 residues in the CDR3. Germline V CDR1 and CDR2: MNHNS, SASEGT. With 1 base clipped from V and 4 bases from J, the junction kept 8 bases outside the gene matches. The CDR3 nucleotides read TGTGCCAGCAGTGAAGATAGTAGCGGGAGTTTTTACAATGAGCAGTTCTTC. Protein: CASSEDSSGSFYNEQFF.

The rearrangement joins TRBV7-3 to TRBJ2-7; D might be TRBD2 (5 bases). Germline CDR1 is SGHTA and CDR2 is FQGTGA. Trimming removed 2 bases from V and 0 bases from J, with 8 bases in between. The length of the CDR3 is 14 residues. The CDR3 DNA reads TGTGCCAGCAGCTTAGTTACTAGCTCCTACGAGCAGTACTTC. It codes for CASSLVTSSYEQYF.

The chain combines TRBV5-1 with TRBJ2-5; 7 bases line up with TRBD1. V was clipped by 0 bases and J by 0 bases; unmatched bases: 2. Germline V gene lookup returns CDR1 SGHRS and CDR2 YFSETQ. This CDR3 region has 15 residues. The CDR3, as DNA: TGCGCCAGCAGCTTGGCTGGGACAGACCAAGAGACCCAGTACTTC. It encodes CASSLAGTDQETQYF.

DNA of the CDR3: TGTGCCAGCAGTTACTCGAGTGGGACAGGGGGCATAGCTTTCTTT. It specifies CASSYSSGTGGIAFF. The V and J genes are TRBV6-5 and TRBJ1-1; 12 nucleotides agree with TRBD1. J was trimmed by 10 bases and V by 0 bases; bases with no gene match: 6. CDR1 is MNHEY and CDR2 is SVGAGI in the germline V gene. The CDR3 consists of 15 residues.

The chain has TRBV29-1 and TRBJ2-1; D is possibly TRBD2 (6 bases). This CDR3 has 15 amino acids. Per germline, CDR1 SQVTM and CDR2 ANQGSEA. The V and J ends lost 5 bases and 0 bases respectively, with 14 bases between them. Written as DNA, the CDR3 is TGCAGCGTTTCTCCCGGGAGTGGCTCCTACAATGAGCAGTTCTTC. Residues: CSVSPGSGSYNEQFF.

V usage is TRBV11-2 and J usage is TRBJ2-2, with D hard to call. CDR1 SGHAT and CDR2 FQNNGV come from the germline V gene. The CDR3 sequence is 12 residues long. Trimming left V 5 bases short and J 5 bases short, with 6 bases between. Here the CDR3 reads CASSGLTGELFF. In nucleotides, the CDR3 is TGTGCCAGCAGCGGATTAACCGGGGAGCTGTTTTTT.

The chain has TRBV7-3 and TRBJ2-5; a weak D match, TRBD1 (6 bases). Deletions cut 3 bases from V and 3 bases from J, with 8 bases between. This CDR3 has 13 amino acids. Germline lookup yields CDR1 SGHTA and CDR2 FQGTGA. Written as DNA, the CDR3 is TGTGCCAGCAGCTTTGCAGGGGAAGAGACCCAGTACTTC. As protein: CASSFAGEETQYF.